This T cell receptor beta chain was sequenced for a study of metastatic and nonmetastatic thyroid tumors (TCRdb year 2020). With respect to the entire study: The researchers compared repertoires between peripheral blood samples and tumor or nodule tissue samples from patients with malignant or benign thyroid disease.

None of the patients had been given any treatment before thyroid surgery. Using T-cell receptor beta sequencing, the study looked back at clinical samples from patients collected from about 2011 to 2019. Taken from cysteine to phenylalanine, the CDR3 has 13 residues. Only the CDR3 portion is preserved as DNA: 39 bases, with reading frame beginning at the first base. The germline V gene specifies SGHRS as CDR1 and YFSETQ as CDR2. V and J are truncated by 0 bases and 4 bases respectively, leaving an intervening sequence of 6 bases. The method was PCR. Reads for this sample came from an Illumina HiSeq 4000. The TCR beta-chain CDR3 region of each patient was profiled by high-throughput sequencing. As for the authors' bioinformatics: A classifier to discriminate distant-metastatic papillary thyroid cancer patients was built from CDR3 differences across clinicopathological groups. To measure repertoire diversity the researchers used the Shannon index, while the Morisita-Horn index served to gauge how similar the tumor and blood repertoires were. The public reads were run again by TCRdb, first through fastp at Q25 and then through MiXCR, and only productive beta chains were kept. The V and J calls follow TCRdb's processing rather than the paper's. This sample lists 5,400 or so clones; 33% were detected once. The top ten clones comprise 20% to 30% of the sample.

Points on this clone: What antigen it recognizes has not been identified. No much larger clonotype is one base removed from it; base qualities were not supplied.

What the work shows at the level of the full study, not this receptor alone: In both blood and tumor samples, malignant tumors were reported to have significantly higher TCR beta diversity than benign nodules.

The sequence came from a female donor with papillary thyroid cancer or a benign thyroid nodule (not recorded which). Some clones in this sample may be carry-over from other donors' samples. Sequenced material: adjacent normal tissue. The sequence joins TRBV5-1 to TRBJ2-3; the D region possibly corresponds to TRBD1 (6 bases align). The nucleotide sequence reads TGCGCCAGCAGCTTGGAGGGGGCAGATACGCAGTATTTT. Its protein product is CASSLEGADTQYF.